Below are 8 T cell receptor beta chains sequenced from a single sample in a study of control samples from healthy donors and cancer patients. Repertoires were generated with immunoSEQ multiplex PCR, while TCRdb's copy carries only in-frame clones and drops some. The sample has more than 150,000 clones, approximately 90% seen once; the top ten hold 0.68%. Specimen: blood. These TCRs come from a woman aged 25 to 39 in good health.

The rearrangement uses TRBV28 and TRBJ2-5; no clear D gene. Germline lookup yields CDR1 MDHEN and CDR2 SYDVKM. The CDR3 totals 20 residues. Trimming stripped 6 bases from V and 5 bases from J, with 34 bases between. CDR3 in DNA: TGTGCCAGCAGCTTTGGTGAAAGGGAAACGGGCAGCCTTGGAGAGGAGACCCAGTACTTC. Translated: CASSFGERETGSLGEETQYF.

The V call is TRBV2, the J call TRBJ1-1; D gene unclear. V lost 6 bases and J lost 6, with 8 bases in between. This CDR3 contains 11 residues. CDR1 is SNHLY and CDR2 is FYNNEI in the germline V gene. DNA for the CDR3: TGTGCCAGCAGCGTCACCTCTGAAGCTTTCTTT. This translates into CASSVTSEAFF.

V and J are TRBV30 and TRBJ1-5, with TRBD1 matching over 7 bases. J lost 6 bases, V lost 0 bases, and 2 bases had no gene match. CDR3 length: 13 residues. Germline V CDR1 and CDR2: GTSNPN, SVGIG (reference sequence). The CDR3: CAWSVQGSQPQHF. Written as DNA, the CDR3 is TGTGCCTGGAGTGTACAGGGGAGTCAGCCCCAGCATTTT.

J is TRBJ1-2 and V is TRBV18; D ambiguous. Germline loops: CDR1 KGHSH, CDR2 LQKENI. Trimming stripped 6 bases from V and 5 bases from J, with 16 bases between. The CDR3 is 14 amino acids. As DNA, the CDR3 is TGTGCCAGCTCGACGTACGAGGGATTTTATGGCTACACCTTC. Translation gives CASSTYEGFYGYTF. Using reference TRBV18 and TRBJ1-2 for the parts outside the CDR3, the full variable domain is NAGVMQNPRHLVRRRGQEARLRCSPMKGHSHVYWYRQLPEEGLKFMVYLQKENIIDESGMPKERFSAEFPKEGPSILRIQQVVRGDSAAYFCASSTYEGFYGYTFGSGTRLTVV.

The genes are TRBV5-1 and TRBJ1-1, with 8 bases identical to TRBD1. The CDR3 totals 13 residues. V lost 1 base and J lost 4; bases outside the gene matches: 0. Germline CDR1 and CDR2: SGHRS and YFSETQ. The CDR3 region has the DNA TGCGCCAGCAGCTTGACAGGGGGCACTGAAGCTTTCTTT. This gives the protein CASSLTGGTEAFF.

This clone was seen only once. This sequence joins TRBV21-1 and TRBJ1-2; the table names TRBD1, a call not compared with the DNA. TRBV21-1 represents a pseudogene. This CDR3 has 17 residues. CDR3 in DNA: TGTGCCAGCAGCAAAGCGCCCGTGACAGGGAAGGATTATGGCTACACCTTC. It yields the protein CASSKAPVTGKDYGYTF.

J is TRBJ2-1 and V is TRBV12-3 or TRBV12-4; no reliable D call. CDR3 size: 13 residues. Trimming left V 1 base short and J 2 bases short, with 3 bases between. CDR3 protein: CASSLEAYNEQFF. The CDR3 region has the DNA TGTGCCAGCAGTTTAGAGGCCTACAATGAGCAGTTCTTC.

DNA of the CDR3: TGTGCCAGCAGCCAAGATTGGGACAGGACTAGCACAGATACGCAGTATTTT. This sequence encodes CASSQDWDRTSTDTQYF. The chain carries TRBV3-1 (or the pseudogene TRBV3-2) and TRBJ2-3; TRBD1 agrees at 8 bases. The germline CDR1 and CDR2 sequences are LGHDT and YNNKEL (reference sequence). CDR3 length: 17 amino acids. After removal of 0 bases from V and 0 bases from J, the junction contained 5 bases not matched to a gene.